These T cell receptor beta chains were read from a single sample in a study of T cell changes during pregnancy in multiple sclerosis. The table came from immunoSEQ multiplex PCR; TCRdb's copy has only in-frame clones and leaves some out. This sample has just under 45,000 clones; about nine tenths occur once, and the top ten carry more than 0.55%. The starting material was CD4+ T cells from peripheral blood mononuclear cells, obtained in the first trimester of pregnancy. Source of these receptors: a female donor with multiple sclerosis, enrolled in a pregnancy study. Both conserved end residues are part of each CDR3. A D gene is named only where the DNA matches it firmly. Clone size is shown for a subset of rows, as once, few, many or a class of expanded clone.

V,J,D,size,CDR3,DNA
TRBV9,TRBJ2-5,-,-,CASSFSAEETQYF,TGTGCCAGCAGCTTTTCAGCGGAAGAGACCCAGTACTTC
TRBV5-1,TRBJ2-7,TRBD1,once,CASSSGQGGSYEQYF,TGCGCCAGCAGTTCCGGACAGGGGGGGTCCTACGAGCAGTACTTC
TRBV5-1,TRBJ2-1,-,once,CASSLIRDNEQFF,TGCGCCAGCAGCCTGATCCGGGACAATGAGCAGTTCTTC
TRBV7-2,TRBJ2-3,-,-,CASSDYGSFTDTQYF,TGTGCCAGCAGCGATTACGGGAGTTTTACAGATACGCAGTATTTT
TRBV7-6,TRBJ2-7,TRBD2,-,CASSLLAGGPYEQYF,TGTGCCAGCAGCTTATTGGCGGGAGGGCCTTACGAGCAGTACTTC
TRBV29-1,TRBJ1-5,-,-,CSVSGRGSQPQHF,TGCAGCGTTTCGGGTCGGGGGAGTCAGCCCCAGCATTTT
TRBV6-4,TRBJ2-1,-,-,CASSEIGGFSYNEQFF,TGTGCCAGCAGTGAAATCGGCGGATTCTCCTACAATGAGCAGTTCTTC
TRBV5-1,TRBJ2-2,TRBD2,-,CASSLELAGGPTGELFF,TGCGCCAGCAGCTTAGAACTAGCGGGAGGGCCGACCGGGGAGCTGTTTTTT
TRBV7-8,TRBJ1-5,-,-,CASSAGWNQPQHF,TGTGCCAGCAGCGCAGGGTGGAATCAGCCCCAGCATTTT
TRBV25-1,TRBJ2-5,-,-,CASSEGGRVVETQYF,TGTGCCAGCAGTGAAGGGGGCAGGGTTGTAGAGACCCAGTACTTC
TRBV6-5,TRBJ2-1,-,-,CASRRYNEQFF,TGTGCCAGCAGGCGGTACAATGAGCAGTTCTTC
TRBV5-1,TRBJ2-7,TRBD2,-,CASSLVAGRGNYEQYF,TGCGCCAGCAGCTTGGTCGCCGGGAGGGGGAACTACGAGCAGTACTTC
TRBV15,TRBJ2-7,-,-,CATSRGAQGYEQYF,TGTGCCACCAGCAGAGGCGCGCAGGGGTACGAGCAGTACTTC
TRBV11-2,TRBJ2-7,TRBD1,few,CASSLDRTYGTGTYEQYF,TGTGCCAGCAGCTTAGACCGTACTTACGGGACAGGGACCTACGAGCAGTACTTC
TRBV28,TRBJ2-7,-,-,CASSQSWYEQYF,TGTGCCAGCAGCCAAAGCTGGTACGAGCAGTACTTC
TRBV9,TRBJ2-5,TRBD1,-,CASSPRTGRQETQYF,TGTGCCAGCAGCCCCCGGACAGGGAGGCAAGAGACCCAGTACTTC
TRBV7-9,TRBJ2-1,TRBD2,once,CASSLSGLAGTHEQFF,TGTGCCAGCAGCTTATCCGGACTAGCGGGAACCCATGAGCAGTTCTTC
TRBV2,TRBJ2-7,-,-,CASSEQAARYEQYF,TGTGCCAGCAGTGAGCAGGCAGCCCGGTACGAGCAGTACTTC
TRBV10-3,TRBJ1-2,TRBD1,-,CAISVPGQGAFGYTF,TGTGCCATCAGCGTACCGGGACAGGGGGCGTTTGGCTACACCTTC
TRBV25-1,TRBJ2-7,-,once,CASRGTVSEQYF,TGTGCCAGCAGGGGGACTGTCTCCGAGCAGTACTTC
TRBV29-1,TRBJ1-2,TRBD1,-,CSVALYTGGSGYTF,TGCAGCGTTGCCCTATACACAGGGGGTAGTGGCTACACCTTC
TRBV6-6,TRBJ2-5,TRBD1,-,CASSVPGQQETQYF,TGTGCCAGCAGCGTACCGGGACAGCAAGAGACCCAGTACTTC
TRBV30,TRBJ2-1,TRBD1,-,CAWSVNRGPYNEQFF,TGTGCCTGGAGTGTGAACAGGGGCCCCTACAATGAGCAGTTCTTC
TRBV28,TRBJ1-1,-,once,CASSRTGSIRAFF,TGTGCCAGCAGTCGAACAGGTTCGATAAGAGCTTTCTTT
TRBV9,TRBJ2-1,-,-,CASSVEPGLNNEQFF,TGTGCCAGCAGCGTAGAACCCGGACTGAACAATGAGCAGTTCTTC
TRBV4-1,TRBJ2-3,-,-,CASSQGWFSVATDTQYF,TGCGCCAGCAGCCAAGGTTGGTTTAGCGTTGCGACAGATACGCAGTATTTT
TRBV9,TRBJ2-2,TRBD2,few,CASSSGLAETGELFF,TGTGCCAGCAGCTCGGGGCTAGCGGAGACCGGGGAGCTGTTTTTT
TRBV19,TRBJ2-7,-,once,CASTSASSGQYF,TGTGCCAGTACTAGTGCCAGTTCGGGGCAGTACTTC
TRBV19,TRBJ2-6,-,-,CASSMGQSGANVLTF,TGTGCCAGTAGTATGGGGCAATCTGGGGCCAACGTCCTGACTTTC
TRBV15,TRBJ2-7,TRBD1,-,CATSRAGQGTYEQYF,TGTGCCACCAGCAGAGCGGGACAGGGTACCTACGAGCAGTACTTC
TRBV29-1,TRBJ2-7,-,-,CSVGLGMYEQYF,TGCAGCGTTGGTCTAGGCATGTACGAGCAGTACTTC
TRBV9,TRBJ1-4,TRBD1,-,CASSVNPDRASEKLFF,TGTGCCAGCAGCGTAAACCCGGACAGGGCCAGCGAAAAACTGTTTTTT
TRBV9,TRBJ2-1,-,-,CASSSRVLANNEQFF,TGTGCCAGCAGCAGCCGGGTACTAGCCAACAATGAGCAGTTCTTC
TRBV5-1,TRBJ2-2,TRBD2,-,CASSPRGEANTGELFF,TGCGCCAGCAGCCCCCGGGGGGAAGCGAACACCGGGGAGCTGTTTTTT
TRBV25-1,TRBJ2-6,TRBD1,-,CASSPGQGLSSGANVLTF,TGTGCCAGCAGCCCGGGACAGGGTTTGAGCTCTGGGGCCAACGTCCTGACTTTC
TRBV30,TRBJ2-3,TRBD2,-,CAWRKLAGGYTQYF,TGTGCCTGGAGAAAACTAGCGGGAGGTTATACGCAGTATTTT
TRBV25-1,TRBJ2-2,-,-,CASRPPASGTGELFF,TGTGCCAGCAGACCCCCGGCATCAGGCACCGGGGAGCTGTTTTTT
TRBV18,TRBJ1-1,-,-,CASSPLDSRGMNTEAFF,TGTGCCAGCTCACCTTTGGACTCTAGGGGGATGAACACTGAAGCTTTCTTT
TRBV27,TRBJ2-7,TRBD2,-,CASRLFGTASGSWEQYF,TGTGCCAGCAGGTTGTTTGGGACGGCTAGCGGGAGTTGGGAGCAGTACTTC
TRBV13,TRBJ1-1,TRBD1,-,CASSLKAPGTGVGTEAFF,TGTGCCAGCAGCTTAAAGGCTCCCGGGACAGGGGTCGGCACTGAAGCTTTCTTT
TRBV28,TRBJ1-5,TRBD1,-,CASSLLQGAQPQHF,TGTGCCAGCAGTTTATTACAGGGGGCTCAGCCCCAGCATTTT
TRBV9,TRBJ2-3,-,-,CASSPGTLGQSDTQYF,TGTGCCAGCAGCCCCGGGACTCTTGGCCAATCAGATACGCAGTATTTT
TRBV4-2,TRBJ2-1,-,-,CASSQEGAASRYNEQFF,TGTGCCAGCAGCCAAGAGGGTGCGGCTAGCCGGTACAATGAGCAGTTCTTC
TRBV28,TRBJ1-1,-,-,CASSPQMNTEAFF,TGTGCCAGCAGTCCACAAATGAACACTGAAGCTTTCTTT
TRBV7-2,TRBJ1-5,TRBD1,-,CASSEQQGNQPQHF,TGTGCCAGCAGCGAACAACAGGGGAATCAGCCCCAGCATTTT
TRBV7-9,TRBJ2-2,-,-,CASSLGRQPLRTGELFF,TGTGCCAGCAGCTTAGGCCGACAGCCTCTGCGAACCGGGGAGCTGTTTTTT
TRBV6-5,TRBJ2-1,TRBD1,-,CASSYRTGVFYNEQFF,TGTGCCAGCAGTTACCGTACAGGGGTTTTTTACAATGAGCAGTTCTTC
TRBV19,TRBJ2-5,TRBD1,-,CASSRQGWGETQYF,TGTGCCAGTAGTAGACAGGGGTGGGGGGAGACCCAGTACTTC
TRBV6-5,TRBJ2-3,TRBD2,once,CASSYGLAVPMQYF,TGTGCCAGCAGTTACGGCCTAGCGGTCCCAATGCAGTATTTT
TRBV27,TRBJ2-7,-,-,CASSLREGYEQYF,TGTGCCAGCAGTTTACGGGAAGGGTACGAGCAGTACTTC
TRBV18,TRBJ2-7,-,-,CASSPSEGEQYF,TGTGCCAGCTCACCCTCGGAGGGCGAGCAGTACTTC
TRBV13,TRBJ2-5,-,-,CASSLWGRRYQETQYF,TGTGCCAGCAGCTTGTGGGGGAGGAGGTACCAAGAGACCCAGTACTTC